One sample yielded the 3 T cell receptor beta chains listed below, sequenced in a study of blood T cell repertoires in COVID-19. Sequencing used immunoSEQ multiplex PCR; TCRdb keeps in-frame clones, though not all of them. The repertoire includes some 190,000 clones, 75% to 85% of them detected once, and 4.3% sits in the top ten. The sample taken for sequencing was PBMCs or T cells enriched from blood (not recorded which). These receptors were obtained from a man between 25 and 39 years old with acute COVID-19.

The chain has TRBV11-3 and TRBJ2-3; 8 nucleotides agree with TRBD2. Unmatched junction bases numbered 5, after V lost 1 base and J lost 2 bases. The CDR3 loop spans 16 amino acids. Germline CDR1 SGHNT, CDR2 YENEEA. The CDR3 region is CASSLGAGVDTDTQYF. CDR3 bases: TGTGCCAGCAGCTTAGGAGCGGGGGTAGACACAGATACGCAGTATTTT.

This clone was counted a single time. This chain uses TRBV15 with TRBJ2-4, with a tentative D call TRBD2 (5 bases). This CDR3 comprises 16 residues. The germline CDR1 and CDR2 sequences are LNHNV and YYDKDF (reference sequence). Trimming removed 1 base at V and 5 bases at J, with 15 bases between. CDR3: CATSRVNTVRENIQYF. The CDR3 DNA reads as TGTGCCACCAGCAGAGTCAATACAGTGAGGGAAAACATTCAGTACTTC.

This clone was seen more than once but under ten times. The rearrangement joins TRBV27 to TRBJ1-6; tentatively, D is TRBD1 (6 bases). The CDR3 runs to 12 residues. Deletions cut 7 bases from V and 10 bases from J, with 11 bases between. Germline CDR1 reads MNHEY; CDR2 reads SMNVEV (reference sequence). The CDR3 region has the DNA TGTGCCAGCACCGGAACAGGGTCACCCCTCCACTTT. Translating gives CASTGTGSPLHF.